This T cell receptor (beta chain) was recovered during a study of cytomegalovirus exposure and HLA in healthy donors. On the study more broadly: Early release data held about 85 million unique TCRs from HLA-typed donors.

The CDR3 spans 14 residues. Germline V lookup: CDR1 ENHRY, CDR2 SYGVKD. V was shortened by 10 bases and J by 5 bases, with 20 bases between the two germline ends. General study findings and limits: For cytomegalovirus status, the classifier reportedly gave diagnoses with high specificity and sensitivity. Later on, a genetic analysis was performed. It linked a missense variant in DCLRE1C with V- and J-gene trimming of TCR beta. In a later analysis, 15,000 to 20,000 TCR beta sequences were associated with HLA alleles at 0.05 false discovery rate.

A note on this clone: Its antigen is unidentified.

The primer mix had 60 Vbeta and 13 Jbeta primers. Sequencing was performed with immunoSEQ multiplex PCR; in TCRdb, only in-frame clones are kept and a portion is missing. The table records about 200,000 clones, approximately 70% of them present only once. The sample taken for sequencing was PBMCs. The origin of this receptor is a woman in her 30s in good health and CMV-seronegative. This chain joins TRBV10-3 and TRBJ1-2; no reliable D call. The chain's CDR3 is CATQRPDRDYGYTF. CDR3 DNA: TGTGCCACCCAGCGTCCGGATCGTGATTATGGCTACACCTTC.